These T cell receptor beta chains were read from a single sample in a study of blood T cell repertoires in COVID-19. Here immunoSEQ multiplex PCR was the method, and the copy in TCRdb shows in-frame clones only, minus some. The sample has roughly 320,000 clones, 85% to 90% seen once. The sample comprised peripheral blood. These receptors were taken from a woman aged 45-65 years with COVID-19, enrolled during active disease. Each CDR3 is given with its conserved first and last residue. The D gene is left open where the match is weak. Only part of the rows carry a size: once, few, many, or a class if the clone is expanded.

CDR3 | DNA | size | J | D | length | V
CASSRRGGNTEAFF | TGTGCCAGCAGCCGTCGCGGGGGGAACACTGAAGCTTTCTTT | NA | TRBJ1-1 | NA | 14 | TRBV7-9
CSAEAPSLQETQYF | TGCAGCGCCGAGGCCCCCAGCCTCCAAGAGACCCAGTACTTC | NA | TRBJ2-5 | NA | 14 | TRBV29-1
CASSYTGYTYNEQFF | TGCGCCAGCAGCTACACAGGGTACACCTACAATGAGCAGTTCTTC | NA | TRBJ2-1 | NA | 15 | TRBV5-1
CASSIWASYNEQFF | TGTGCCAGTAGTATATGGGCAAGCTACAATGAGCAGTTCTTC | NA | TRBJ2-1 | NA | 14 | TRBV19
CASTRYNEQFF | TGTGCCTCCACCCGGTACAATGAGCAGTTCTTC | NA | TRBJ2-1 | NA | 11 | TRBV5-6
CASSLGQGFLEQYF | TGTGCCAGCAGCCTTGGTCAGGGGTTCTTGGAGCAGTACTTC | NA | TRBJ2-7 | NA | 14 | TRBV7-2
CASSVRQGTGGETQYF | TGTGCCAGCAGCGTACGCCAGGGGACGGGAGGAGAGACCCAGTACTTC | NA | TRBJ2-5 | NA | 16 | TRBV9
CASNHGQGAYEQYF | TGTGCCAGTAACCACGGACAGGGGGCCTACGAGCAGTACTTC | once | TRBJ2-7 | TRBD1 | 14 | TRBV19
CATRTGNSPLHF | TGTGCCACTCGGACGGGGAATTCACCCCTCCACTTT | few | TRBJ1-6 | NA | 12 | TRBV19
CASGLGSSLGGGTIYF | TGTGCTAGTGGTTTGGGGTCTTCCCTAGGGGGGGGCACCATATATTTT | few | TRBJ1-3 | NA | 16 | TRBV12-5
CASSVDGVLTGELFF | TGTGCCAGCAGCGTAGACGGAGTACTCACCGGGGAGCTGTTTTTT | NA | TRBJ2-2 | NA | 15 | TRBV9
CASIKTGTGTGNEQFF | TGTGCCAGCATCAAAACCGGGACAGGGACTGGCAATGAGCAGTTCTTC | NA | TRBJ2-1 | TRBD1 | 16 | TRBV6-6
CASSLPGLAGGNNEQFF | TGTGCCAGCAGCTTGCCGGGACTAGCGGGAGGGAATAATGAGCAGTTCTTC | NA | TRBJ2-1 | TRBD2 | 17 | TRBV5-5
CASSVGSSGSPLHF | TGTGCCAGCAGCGTAGGCTCAAGCGGGTCACCCCTCCACTTT | NA | TRBJ1-6 | NA | 14 | TRBV9
CATSRGGQGWGNQPQHF | TGTGCCACCAGCAGAGGTGGGCAGGGTTGGGGCAATCAGCCCCAGCATTTT | NA | TRBJ1-5 | NA | 17 | TRBV15
CASSQYRGSSYNEQFF | TGCGCCAGCAGCCAATACAGGGGAAGCTCCTACAATGAGCAGTTCTTC | NA | TRBJ2-1 | TRBD1 | 16 | TRBV4-1
CSASTAAGRSDTQYF | TGCAGTGCTAGTACGGCGGCGGGCCGGTCAGATACGCAGTATTTT | once | TRBJ2-3 | NA | 15 | TRBV20-1
CASSQEGRLTGELFF | TGTGCCAGCAGCCAAGAGGGGCGATTGACCGGGGAGCTGTTTTTT | NA | TRBJ2-2 | NA | 15 | TRBV4-2
CASSPSREETQYF | TGTGCCAGCTCACCATCCAGGGAAGAGACCCAGTACTTC | NA | TRBJ2-5 | NA | 13 | TRBV18
CATSLPTGQSSSYEQYF | TGTGCCACCTCACTACCCACTGGACAGTCGAGCTCCTACGAGCAGTACTTC | NA | TRBJ2-7 | NA | 17 | TRBV28
CASSLEGQPNQPQHF | TGCGCCAGCAGCTTGGAGGGACAGCCAAATCAGCCCCAGCATTTT | NA | TRBJ1-5 | TRBD1 | 15 | TRBV5-1
CASSQGDTEAFF | TGTGCCAGCTCACAGGGGGACACTGAAGCTTTCTTT | NA | TRBJ1-1 | NA | 12 | TRBV18
CASSLRLAGLSPKQYF | TGTGCCAGCAGTTTAAGGCTAGCGGGACTCTCCCCTAAGCAGTACTTC | NA | TRBJ2-7 | TRBD2 | 16 | TRBV28
CASSLGLAAYEQYF | TGTGCCAGCAGCTTAGGGCTAGCGGCCTACGAGCAGTACTTC | few | TRBJ2-7 | TRBD2 | 14 | TRBV13
CASSDSRGGYGYTF | TGTGCCAGCAGTGATTCACGGGGAGGCTATGGCTACACCTTC | NA | TRBJ1-2 | NA | 14 | TRBV2
CASSVGSGGTAHNYGYTF | TGTGCCAGCAGCGTAGGTTCTGGAGGGACCGCGCATAACTATGGCTACACCTTC | NA | TRBJ1-2 | NA | 18 | TRBV9
CASSIETSGFSVGNQPQHF | TGTGCCAGTAGTATAGAAACGTCAGGTTTTTCAGTTGGCAATCAGCCCCAGCATTTT | once | TRBJ1-5 | NA | 19 | TRBV19
CASRPGLAAYEQYF | TGCGCCAGCAGACCGGGACTAGCGGCCTACGAGCAGTACTTC | NA | TRBJ2-7 | TRBD2 | 14 | TRBV5-1
CASSWGQLSYEQYF | TGTGCCAGCAGCTGGGGACAGCTTTCCTACGAGCAGTACTTC | NA | TRBJ2-7 | TRBD1 | 14 | TRBV5-5
CASSLTSGLANSPLHF | TGTGCCAGCAGCCTAACCTCGGGATTAGCTAATTCACCCCTCCACTTT | few | TRBJ1-6 | NA | 16 | TRBV7-2
CASSEIGLAGAIDTQYF | TGTGCCAGCAGCGAAATTGGACTAGCGGGAGCCATAGATACGCAGTATTTT | once | TRBJ2-3 | TRBD2 | 17 | TRBV28
CASSARLAGGDRGQYNEQFF | TGTGCCAGCAGTGCCCGACTAGCGGGAGGAGATCGCGGCCAATACAATGAGCAGTTCTTC | NA | TRBJ2-1 | TRBD2 | 20 | TRBV6-1
CASTGSKAESYNEQFF | TGTGCCAGCACCGGAAGTAAAGCGGAGAGCTACAATGAGCAGTTCTTC | NA | TRBJ2-1 | NA | 16 | TRBV2
CASSLLTGHQETQYF | TGCGCCAGCAGCTTACTGACAGGGCACCAAGAGACCCAGTACTTC | NA | TRBJ2-5 | TRBD1 | 15 | TRBV5-1
CASSYGLAGTGELFF | TGTGCCAGCAGTTACGGGCTAGCGGGGACCGGGGAGCTGTTTTTT | NA | TRBJ2-2 | TRBD2 | 15 | TRBV6-5
CASSSRTGEDTQYF | TGCGCCAGCAGCTCAAGGACAGGAGAAGATACGCAGTATTTT | NA | TRBJ2-3 | TRBD1 | 14 | TRBV5-1
CASSEARSQETQYF | TGTGCCAGCAGTGAAGCGCGAAGTCAAGAGACCCAGTACTTC | NA | TRBJ2-5 | NA | 14 | TRBV2
CASSSRRERVIGDTQYF | TGCGCCAGCAGCTCCCGCAGAGAGCGGGTGATAGGTGATACGCAGTATTTT | once | TRBJ2-3 | NA | 17 | TRBV5-1
CASSMGLAGGNEQFF | TGTGCCAGTAGTATGGGACTAGCGGGGGGTAATGAGCAGTTCTTC | NA | TRBJ2-1 | TRBD2 | 15 | TRBV19
CASSEGSTNSNYGYTF | TGTGCCAGCAGCGAGGGGTCCACCAATTCTAACTATGGCTACACCTTC | NA | TRBJ1-2 | NA | 16 | TRBV9
CASTRDTGELFF | TGCGCCAGCACGAGGGACACCGGGGAGCTGTTTTTT | NA | TRBJ2-2 | NA | 12 | TRBV5-1
CASSLPQAGGVYEQYF | TGCGCCAGCTCCCTACCTCAAGCGGGAGGGGTCTACGAGCAGTACTTC | NA | TRBJ2-7 | TRBD2 | 16 | TRBV5-1
CASSLLSGQETQYF | TGTGCCAGCAGTTTACTTAGCGGGCAAGAGACCCAGTACTTC | NA | TRBJ2-5 | TRBD2 | 14 | TRBV27
CASSAGQGSITGELFF | TGTGCCAGCTCAGCTGGACAGGGGTCGATCACCGGGGAGCTGTTTTTT | NA | TRBJ2-2 | TRBD1 | 16 | TRBV18
CASSQGPIPIGNTIYF | TGTGCCAGCAGCCAAGGTCCCATACCTATTGGAAACACCATATATTTT | once | TRBJ1-3 | NA | 16 | TRBV3-1/TRBV3-2
CASSSRQGGYEQYF | TGTGCCAGCAGTTCCCGACAGGGCGGCTACGAGCAGTACTTC | NA | TRBJ2-7 | TRBD1 | 14 | TRBV27